This T cell receptor beta chain stems from a study of cytomegalovirus exposure and HLA in healthy donors. Study-level points and caveats: For most TCR sequences rarity was the rule, although some public TCRs occurred in many donors.

As concerns this clone: As yet, its antigen is unknown.

This CDR3 is 14 amino acids long. V was clipped by 7 bases and J by 10 bases; unmatched bases: 10. Per the germline V gene, CDR1 is SEHNR and CDR2 is FQNEAQ (reference sequence). The method was immunoSEQ multiplex PCR; TCRdb's version includes in-frame clones alone and lacks a portion of them. The table records more than 55,000 clones, 94% of them present only once. Specimen: PBMCs. This sequence joins TRBV7-9 and TRBJ1-6, with TRBD1 matching 7 bases. The source of this sequence is a woman between 18 and 29 years old in good health and CMV-seronegative. The DNA for the CDR3 is TGTGCCAGCACCCTGACAGGGCGGGGATCACCCCTCCACTTT. This sequence encodes CASTLTGRGSPLHF.